Following are 6 T cell receptor beta chains from one sample sequenced in a study of blood T cell repertoires in COVID-19. Produced via immunoSEQ multiplex PCR; TCRdb's table is partial and in-frame only. This table holds a few hundred thousand clones, roughly 83% found once. The sequenced sample consisted of peripheral blood. These receptors originate from a woman between 45 and 65 years old with acute or convalescent COVID-19.

This clone has a handful of counts. The CDR3 nucleotides read TGTGCCAGCAGTGAATTGGGGACAGGGGCCCACGAGCAGTACTTC. Translating it yields CASSELGTGAHEQYF. This chain uses TRBV2 with TRBJ2-7; the match to TRBD1 covers 10 bases. This CDR3 comprises 15 residues. V lost 2 bases to trimming and J lost 5 bases; unmatched junction nucleotides: 6. Germline V gene data show CDR1 as SNHLY and CDR2 as FYNNEI.

This clone turned up a few times. CDR3 DNA: TGTGCCAGCTCACCTCTACTCAGGACTAGCGGGAGTTCCGGGGAGCTGTTTTTT. Amino acid sequence: CASSPLLRTSGSSGELFF. J is TRBJ2-2 and V is TRBV18; 13 positions match TRBD2. CDR3 length equals 18 residues. With 3 bases clipped from V and 6 bases from J, the junction kept 10 bases outside the gene matches. Per the germline V gene, CDR1 is KGHSH and CDR2 is LQKENI.

This clone was found once. The chain recombines TRBV5-6 with TRBJ2-2; the match to TRBD2 covers 10 bases. V shed 2 bases and J 2 bases; nucleotides not matched to a gene: 3. The CDR3 is 16 amino acids. Germline assignment: CDR1 SGHDT and CDR2 YYEEEE. For the CDR3, the DNA is TGTGCCAGCAGCTTTGGACTAGCGGAAAACACCGGGGAGCTGTTTTTT. Amino acid sequence: CASSFGLAENTGELFF.

The chain combines TRBV2 with TRBJ1-2, with D hard to call. V lost 5 bases, J lost 3 bases, and 13 bases lay in between. This CDR3 is 14 amino acids long. Germline V CDR1 and CDR2: SNHLY, FYNNEI. The CDR3, as DNA: TGTGCCAGCAGTTCCCAGTCTGATGACTATGGCTACACCTTC. It yields the protein CASSSQSDDYGYTF.

The chain recombines TRBV19 with TRBJ1-4, with unresolved D. CDR3 length: 13 residues. CDR1 is LNHDA and CDR2 is SQIVND in the germline V gene (reference sequence). Trimming took off 7 bases at V and 7 bases at J, with 13 bases between the two ends. CDR3 DNA sequence: TGTGCCAGTACCAGCGGTTTTTCTGAAAAACTGTTTTTT. Its protein is CASTSGFSEKLFF.

V gene TRBV19 combines with J gene TRBJ2-7, with 8 bases identical to TRBD2. Unmatched junction bases numbered 5, after V lost 3 bases and J lost 4 bases. The CDR3 contains 14 residues. CDR1 is LNHDA, CDR2 SQIVND, per germline (reference sequence). The CDR3 reads CASSMGAGEYEQYF. CDR3 DNA: TGTGCCAGTAGTATGGGAGCGGGAGAATACGAGCAGTACTTC.